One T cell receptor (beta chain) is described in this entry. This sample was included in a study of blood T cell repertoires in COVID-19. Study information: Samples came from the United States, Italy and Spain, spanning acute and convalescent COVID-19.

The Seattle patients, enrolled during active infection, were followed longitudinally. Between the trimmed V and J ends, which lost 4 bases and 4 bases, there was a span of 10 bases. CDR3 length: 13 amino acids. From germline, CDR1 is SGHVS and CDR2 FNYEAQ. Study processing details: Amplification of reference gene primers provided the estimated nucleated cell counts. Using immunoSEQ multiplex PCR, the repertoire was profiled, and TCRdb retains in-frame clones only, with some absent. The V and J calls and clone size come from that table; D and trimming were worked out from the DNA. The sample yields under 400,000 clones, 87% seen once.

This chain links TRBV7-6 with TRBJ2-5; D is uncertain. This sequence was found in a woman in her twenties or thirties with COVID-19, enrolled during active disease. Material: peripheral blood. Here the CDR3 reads CASSSRPGETQYF. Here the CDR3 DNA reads TGTGCCAGCAGCTCTAGGCCCGGAGAGACCCAGTACTTC.